This T cell receptor (beta chain) comes out of a study of monozygotic twins with inflammatory bowel disease. Study results and caveats: By inverse Simpson index, TCRbeta diversity was lower in IBD patients than in healthy co-twins.

For this clonotype: Its antigen remains unidentified.

TCRdb reprocessed the 5' RACE reads; each CDR3 protein has one entry and no DNA is given. Its clone listing holds fewer than 200,000 distinct CDR3 sequences. The CDR3 length is 14 residues. Germline lookup yields CDR1 SGHTA and CDR2 FQGNSA. Material: blood. This TCR came from a human donor with ulcerative colitis or Crohn's disease, or a healthy co-twin of an affected twin (not recorded which). The chain employs TRBV7-2 and TRBJ2-3; the D call of TRBD2 rests on TCRdb alone, since no DNA is present to check it. CDR3: CASSLEPLTDTQYF.